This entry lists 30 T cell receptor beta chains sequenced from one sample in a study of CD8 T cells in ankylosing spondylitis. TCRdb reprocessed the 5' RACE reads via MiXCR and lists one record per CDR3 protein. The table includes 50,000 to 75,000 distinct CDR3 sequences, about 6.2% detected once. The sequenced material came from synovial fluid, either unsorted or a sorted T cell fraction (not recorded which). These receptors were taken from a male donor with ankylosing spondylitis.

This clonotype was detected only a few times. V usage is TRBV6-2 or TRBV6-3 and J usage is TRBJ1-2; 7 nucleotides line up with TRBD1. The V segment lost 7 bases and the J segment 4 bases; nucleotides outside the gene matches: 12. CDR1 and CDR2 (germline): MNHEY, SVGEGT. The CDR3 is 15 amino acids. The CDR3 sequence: CASTKSGTETYGYTF. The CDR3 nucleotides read TGTGCCAGCACCAAAAGCGGGACAGAGACCTATGGCTACACCTTC.

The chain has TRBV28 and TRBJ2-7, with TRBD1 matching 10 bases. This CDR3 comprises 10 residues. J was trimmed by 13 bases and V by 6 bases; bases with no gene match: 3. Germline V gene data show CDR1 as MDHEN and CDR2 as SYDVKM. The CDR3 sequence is CASSGTGVYF. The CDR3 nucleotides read TGTGCCAGCAGCGGGACAGGGGTTTACTTC. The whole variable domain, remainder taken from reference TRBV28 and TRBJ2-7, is DVKVTQSSRYLVKRTGEKVFLECVQDMDHENMFWYRQDPGLGLRLIYFSYDVKMKEKGDIPEGYSVSREKKERFSLILESASTNQTSMYLCASSGTGVYFGPGTRLTVT.

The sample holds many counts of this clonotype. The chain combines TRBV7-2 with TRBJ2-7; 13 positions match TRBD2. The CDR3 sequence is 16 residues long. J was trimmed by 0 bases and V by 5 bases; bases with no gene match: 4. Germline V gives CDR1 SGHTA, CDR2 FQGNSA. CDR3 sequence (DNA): TGTGCCAGCAGCCGGGGACTAGCGGGGATCTCCTACGAGCAGTACTTC. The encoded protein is CASSRGLAGISYEQYF.

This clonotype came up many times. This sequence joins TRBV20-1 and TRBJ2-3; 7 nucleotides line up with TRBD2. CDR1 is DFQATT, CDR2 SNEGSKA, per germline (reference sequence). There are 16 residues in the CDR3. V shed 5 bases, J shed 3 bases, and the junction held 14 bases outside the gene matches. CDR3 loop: CSASPASVAGTDTQYF. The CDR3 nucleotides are TGCAGTGCTTCCCCCGCGTCGGTAGCGGGTACAGATACGCAGTATTTT.

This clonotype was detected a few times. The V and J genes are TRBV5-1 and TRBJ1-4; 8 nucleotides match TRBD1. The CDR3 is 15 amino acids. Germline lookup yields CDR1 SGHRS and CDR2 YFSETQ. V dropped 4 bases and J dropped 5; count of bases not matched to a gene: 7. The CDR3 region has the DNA TGCGCCAGCAGCGTCGACAGGGGAGGGAATGAAAAACTGTTTTTT. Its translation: CASSVDRGGNEKLFF.

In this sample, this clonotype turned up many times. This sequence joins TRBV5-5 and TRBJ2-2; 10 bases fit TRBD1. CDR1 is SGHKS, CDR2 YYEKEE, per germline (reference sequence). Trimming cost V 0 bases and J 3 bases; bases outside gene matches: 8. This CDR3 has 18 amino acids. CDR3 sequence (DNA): TGTGCCAGCAGCTTGGGCTTCCGGGACAGGGGCTACACCGGGGAGCTGTTTTTT. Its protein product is CASSLGFRDRGYTGELFF. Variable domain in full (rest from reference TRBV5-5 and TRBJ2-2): DAGVTQSPTHLIKTRGQQVTLRCSPISGHKSVSWYQQVLGQGPQFIFQYYEKEERGRGNFPDRFSARQFPNYSSELNVNALLLGDSALYLCASSLGFRDRGYTGELFFGEGSRLTVL.

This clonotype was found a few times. The CDR3 spells CASSVTGYGNTIYF. DNA for the CDR3: TGTGCCAGCAGTGTAACAGGGTACGGAAACACCATATATTTT. The chain uses TRBV12-3 or TRBV12-4 and TRBJ1-3; TRBD1 is a possible D gene (6 bases). There are 14 residues in the CDR3. V gave up 5 bases and J gave up 4 bases, with 12 bases separating them.

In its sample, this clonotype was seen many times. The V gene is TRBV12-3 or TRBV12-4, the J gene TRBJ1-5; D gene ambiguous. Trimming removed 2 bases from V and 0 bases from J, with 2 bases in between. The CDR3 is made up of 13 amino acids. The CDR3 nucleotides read TGTGCCAGCAGTTTAAATAGCAATCAGCCCCAGCATTTT. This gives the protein CASSLNSNQPQHF.

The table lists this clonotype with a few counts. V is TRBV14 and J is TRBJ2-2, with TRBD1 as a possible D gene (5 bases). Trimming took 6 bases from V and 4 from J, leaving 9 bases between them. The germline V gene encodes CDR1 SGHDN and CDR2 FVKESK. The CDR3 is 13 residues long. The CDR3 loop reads CASRQGPTGELFF. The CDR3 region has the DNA TGTGCCAGCAGGCAGGGCCCCACCGGGGAGCTGTTTTTT.

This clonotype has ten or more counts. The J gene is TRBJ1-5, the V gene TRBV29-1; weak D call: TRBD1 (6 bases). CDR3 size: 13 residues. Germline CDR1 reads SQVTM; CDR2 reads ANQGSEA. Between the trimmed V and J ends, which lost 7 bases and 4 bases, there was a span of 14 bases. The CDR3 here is CSAVQGGNQPQHF. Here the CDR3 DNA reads TGCAGCGCCGTACAGGGAGGGAATCAGCCCCAGCATTTT. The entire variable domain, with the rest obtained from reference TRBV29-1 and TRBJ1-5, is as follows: SAVISQKPSRDICQRGTSLTIQCQVDSQVTMMFWYRQQPGQSLTLIATANQGSEATYESGFVIDKFPISRPNLTFSTLTVSNMSPEDSSIYLCSAVQGGNQPQHFGDGTRLSIL.

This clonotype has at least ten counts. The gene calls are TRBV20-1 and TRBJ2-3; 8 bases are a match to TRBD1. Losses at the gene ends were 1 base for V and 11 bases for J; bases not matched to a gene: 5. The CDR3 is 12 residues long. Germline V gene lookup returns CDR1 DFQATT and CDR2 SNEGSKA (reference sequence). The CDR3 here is CSARVDRAEQYF. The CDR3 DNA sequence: TGCAGTGCTAGAGTGGACAGGGCGGAGCAGTATTTT.

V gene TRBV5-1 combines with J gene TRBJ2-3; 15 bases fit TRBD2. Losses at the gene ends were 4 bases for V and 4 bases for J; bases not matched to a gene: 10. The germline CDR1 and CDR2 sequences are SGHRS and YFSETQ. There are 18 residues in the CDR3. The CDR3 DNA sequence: TGCGCCAGCAGCCGGACTAGCGGGAGGGCCGCGAGGGCAGATACGCAGTATTTT. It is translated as CASSRTSGRAARADTQYF.

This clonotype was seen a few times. CDR3 region: CASSSKLAGRYNEQFF. CDR3 in DNA: TGTGCCAGCAGCTCAAAACTAGCGGGTCGGTACAATGAGCAGTTCTTC. The J gene is TRBJ2-1, the V gene TRBV13; 9 bases line up with TRBD2. From germline, CDR1 is PRHDT and CDR2 FYEKMQ (reference sequence). The J segment lost 4 bases and the V segment lost 4 bases, leaving 8 bases of the junction unmatched. The CDR3 sequence is 16 residues long. The full variable domain, with the rest looked up from reference TRBV13 and TRBJ2-1, is AAGVIQSPRHLIKEKRETATLKCYPIPRHDTVYWYQQGPGQDPQFLISFYEKMQSDKGSIPDRFSAQQFSDYHSELNMSSLELGDSALYFCASSSKLAGRYNEQFFGPGTRLTVL.

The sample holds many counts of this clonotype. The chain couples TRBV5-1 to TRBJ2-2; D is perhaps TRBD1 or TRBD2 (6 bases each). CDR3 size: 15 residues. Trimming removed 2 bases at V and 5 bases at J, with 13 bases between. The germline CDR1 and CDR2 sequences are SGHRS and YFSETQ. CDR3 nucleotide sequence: TGCGCCAGCAGCTTTCTACAGGGAGGAACCGGGGAGCTGTTTTTT. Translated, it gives CASSFLQGGTGELFF.

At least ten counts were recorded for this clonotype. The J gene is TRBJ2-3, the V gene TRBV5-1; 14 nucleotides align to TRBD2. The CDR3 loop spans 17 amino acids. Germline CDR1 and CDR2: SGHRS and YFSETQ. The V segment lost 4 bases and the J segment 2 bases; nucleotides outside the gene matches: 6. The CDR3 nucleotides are TGCGCCAGCAGCCCAAGGACTAGCGGGAGGACCACAGATACGCAGTATTTT. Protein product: CASSPRTSGRTTDTQYF.

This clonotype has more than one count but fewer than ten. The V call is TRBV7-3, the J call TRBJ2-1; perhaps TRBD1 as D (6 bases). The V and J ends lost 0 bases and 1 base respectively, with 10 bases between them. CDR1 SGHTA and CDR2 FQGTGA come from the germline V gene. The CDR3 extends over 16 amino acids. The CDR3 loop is CASSLTPGTSYNEQFF. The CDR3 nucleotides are TGTGCCAGCAGCTTAACCCCAGGGACATCCTACAATGAGCAGTTCTTC.

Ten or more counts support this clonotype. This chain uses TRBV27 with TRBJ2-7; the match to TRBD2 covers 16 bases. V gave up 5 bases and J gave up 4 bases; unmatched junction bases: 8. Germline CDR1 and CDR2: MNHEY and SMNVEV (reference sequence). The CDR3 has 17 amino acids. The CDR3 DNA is TGTGCCAGCAGTCCAGGGACTAGCGGGAGGGCCCAGTACGAGCAGTACTTC. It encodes CASSPGTSGRAQYEQYF.

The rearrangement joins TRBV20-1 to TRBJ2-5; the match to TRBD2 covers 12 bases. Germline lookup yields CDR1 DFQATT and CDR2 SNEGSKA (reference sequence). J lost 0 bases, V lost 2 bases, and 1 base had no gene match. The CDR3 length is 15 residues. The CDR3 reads CSARTSGRHQETQYF. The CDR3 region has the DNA TGCAGTGCTAGAACTAGCGGGAGGCACCAAGAGACCCAGTACTTC.

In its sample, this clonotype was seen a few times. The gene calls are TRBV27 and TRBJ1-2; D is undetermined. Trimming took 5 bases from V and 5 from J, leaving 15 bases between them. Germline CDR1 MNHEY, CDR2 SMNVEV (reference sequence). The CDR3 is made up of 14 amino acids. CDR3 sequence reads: CASSPDPILYGYTF. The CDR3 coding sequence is TGTGCCAGCAGTCCCGACCCGATTCTTTATGGCTACACCTTC.

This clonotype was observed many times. For the CDR3, the DNA is TGTGCCAGCAGTGAAAGGGGGCGCCGCACCGGGGAGCTGTTTTTT. Translating gives CASSERGRRTGELFF. The chain couples TRBV6-1 to TRBJ2-2, with TRBD1 matching 7 bases. The CDR3 has 15 amino acids. V trimming: 2 bases; J trimming: 4 bases; junction bases outside the gene matches: 4. Germline V gene data show CDR1 as MNHNS and CDR2 as SASEGT.

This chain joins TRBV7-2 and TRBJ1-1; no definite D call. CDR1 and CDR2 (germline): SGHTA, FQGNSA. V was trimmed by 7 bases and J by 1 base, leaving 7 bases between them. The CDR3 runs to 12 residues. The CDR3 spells CASTSSNTEAFF. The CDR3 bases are TGTGCCAGCACCTCGTCGAACACTGAAGCTTTCTTT.

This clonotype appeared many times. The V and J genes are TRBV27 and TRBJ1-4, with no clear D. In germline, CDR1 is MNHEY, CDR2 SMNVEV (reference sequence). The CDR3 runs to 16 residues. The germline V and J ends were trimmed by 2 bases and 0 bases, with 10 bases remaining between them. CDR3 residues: CASSLRAGATNEKLFF. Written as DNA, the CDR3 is TGTGCCAGCAGTTTAAGGGCAGGCGCAACTAATGAAAAACTGTTTTTT.

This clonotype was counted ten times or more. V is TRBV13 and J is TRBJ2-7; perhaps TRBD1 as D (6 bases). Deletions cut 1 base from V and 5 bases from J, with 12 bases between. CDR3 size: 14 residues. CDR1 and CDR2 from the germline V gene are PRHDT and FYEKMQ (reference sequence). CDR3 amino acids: CASSLDSDSDEQYF. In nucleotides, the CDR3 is TGTGCCAGCAGCTTAGACTCGGACAGTGACGAGCAGTACTTC.

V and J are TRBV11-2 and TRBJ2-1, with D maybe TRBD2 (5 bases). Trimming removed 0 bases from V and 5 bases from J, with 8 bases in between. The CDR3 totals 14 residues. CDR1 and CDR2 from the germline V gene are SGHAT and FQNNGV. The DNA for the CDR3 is TGTGCCAGCAGCTTAGATGGACTGAACAATGAGCAGTTCTTC. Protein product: CASSLDGLNNEQFF.

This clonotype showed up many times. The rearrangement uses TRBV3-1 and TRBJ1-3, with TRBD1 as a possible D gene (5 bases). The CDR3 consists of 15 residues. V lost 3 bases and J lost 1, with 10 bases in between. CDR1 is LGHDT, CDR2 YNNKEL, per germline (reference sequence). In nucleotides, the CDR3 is TGTGCCAGCAGCCATGGGGGGAGATCTGGAAACACCATATATTTT. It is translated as CASSHGGRSGNTIYF.

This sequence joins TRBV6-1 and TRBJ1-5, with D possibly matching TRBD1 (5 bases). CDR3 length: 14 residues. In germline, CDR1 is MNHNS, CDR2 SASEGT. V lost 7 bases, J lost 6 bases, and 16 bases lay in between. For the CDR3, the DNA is TGTGCCAGCATCCAGGGAGGGTTTGGTCAGCCCCAGCATTTT. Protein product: CASIQGGFGQPQHF.

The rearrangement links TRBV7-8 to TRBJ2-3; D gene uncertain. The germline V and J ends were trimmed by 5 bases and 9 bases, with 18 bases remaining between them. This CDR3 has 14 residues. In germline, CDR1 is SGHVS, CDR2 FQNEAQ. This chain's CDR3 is CASSRMADLVTQYF. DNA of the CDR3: TGTGCCAGCAGCCGAATGGCGGATCTTGTGACGCAGTATTTT. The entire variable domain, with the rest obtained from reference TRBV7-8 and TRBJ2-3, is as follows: GAGVSQSPRYKVAKRGQDVALRCDPISGHVSLFWYQQALGQGPEFLTYFQNEAQLDKSGLPSDRFFAERPEGSVSTLKIQRTQQEDSAVYLCASSRMADLVTQYFGPGTRLTVL.

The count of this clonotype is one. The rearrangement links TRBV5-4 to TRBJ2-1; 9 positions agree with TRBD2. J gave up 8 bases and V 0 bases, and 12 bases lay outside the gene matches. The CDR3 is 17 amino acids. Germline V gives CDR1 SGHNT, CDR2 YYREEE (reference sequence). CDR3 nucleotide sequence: TGTGCCAGCAGCTTGGGCGTTGCGGGAGGGCCCCGCCATGAGCAGTTCTTC. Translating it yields CASSLGVAGGPRHEQFF.

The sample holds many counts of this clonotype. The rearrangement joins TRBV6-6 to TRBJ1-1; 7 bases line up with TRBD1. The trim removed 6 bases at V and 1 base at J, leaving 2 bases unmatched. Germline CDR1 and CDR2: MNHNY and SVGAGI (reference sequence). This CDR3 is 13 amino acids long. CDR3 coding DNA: TGTGCCAGCAGATGGACAGGGAACACTGAAGCTTTCTTT. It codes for CASRWTGNTEAFF.

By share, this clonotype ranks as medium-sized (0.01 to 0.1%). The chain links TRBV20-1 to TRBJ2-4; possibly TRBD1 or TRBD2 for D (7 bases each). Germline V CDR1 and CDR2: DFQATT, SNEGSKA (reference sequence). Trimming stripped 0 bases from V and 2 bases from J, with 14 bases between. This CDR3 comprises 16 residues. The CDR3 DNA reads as TGCAGTGCTAGAGAGCAGGGGGGGGTGACCAAAAACATTCAGTACTTC. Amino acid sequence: CSAREQGGVTKNIQYF.